This T cell receptor (beta chain) was sequenced for a study of T cell repertoires in cytomegalovirus infection. Study context: Shared public TCR beta signatures pointed to both CMV infection and a matching HLA type.

Broader study findings: CMV-specific HLA-C-restricted TCR beta clonotypes dominated the ex vivo response. Summed frequency of public TCR beta families distinguished CMV carriers with the relevant HLA.

With regard to this clonotype: Its antigen is not identified.

CDR3 length: 16 amino acids. Per the germline V gene, CDR1 is MGHRA and CDR2 is YSYEKL. J lost 4 bases, V lost 0 bases, and 7 bases had no gene match. TCRdb reprocessed the reads via MiXCR and lists one record per CDR3 protein. The sample contains around 180,000 distinct CDR3 sequences, 28% of which appear only once. Sequencing used PBMCs. The V gene is TRBV4-1, the J gene TRBJ2-3; 7 positions match TRBD2. The TCR comes from a human donor in good health (CMV status not recorded). Some clones in this sample may be carry-over from other donors' samples. CDR3 region: CASSQDAAGTSDTQYF. For the CDR3, the DNA is TGCGCCAGCAGCCAAGATGCAGCGGGGACCTCAGATACGCAGTATTTT.